This T cell receptor beta chain was obtained from a study of control samples from healthy donors and cancer patients. Assay used: immunoSEQ multiplex PCR; TCRdb lists only in-frame clones, some missing. The sample records 99,000 or so clones, about 83% being singletons. The CDR3 has 20 amino acids. V was clipped by 4 bases and J by 2 bases; unmatched bases: 16. Germline V lookup: CDR1 SGHKS, CDR2 YYEKEE (reference sequence). This receptor was obtained from a woman in her forties or fifties in good health. The sequencing sample was made of blood. J is TRBJ2-6 and V is TRBV5-5; 9 positions agree with TRBD1. Written as DNA, the CDR3 is TGTGCCAGCAGCCTCGTTCACAGGGACAGGGTGGTTACTGGGGCCAACGTCCTGACTTTC. It translates to CASSLVHRDRVVTGANVLTF.